This T cell receptor beta chain is drawn from a study of blood T cell repertoires in COVID-19 (dated by TCRdb to the early 2020s). Regarding the study in general: Samples from collaborators originated in the United States, Italy and Spain and spanned both the acute and convalescent phases of COVID-19. The material from the prospective study consisted of cDNA or gDNA derived from T cells, B-cell-depleted T cells, or PBMCs. Deeply sampled blood TCRbeta repertoires from subjects exposed to, actively infected with, or recovered from COVID-19 were included in the dataset. The repertoires were released in a freely available public database meant as a resource for research on the immune response to SARS-CoV-2. The samples were drawn from two sources: the first 160 participants of the ongoing ImmuneRACE study, and 1,200 or so subjects contributed by 6 global collaborators. A de-identified subject ID, COVID-19 status, age in years and sex were almost always included in the sample metadata. Where available, HLA class I and class II types were taken from metadata supplied by the sample provider and were not determined by assay-based typing.

The immunoSEQ Assay, a bias-controlled multiplex PCR, was used to amplify TCRbeta CDR3 regions from genomic DNA. On the authors' methods: Within the assay, amplification of reference gene primers was used to estimate how many nucleated cells each sample contained. To quantify the absolute abundance of each unique TCRbeta CDR3 rearrangement, sequence reads were collapsed and filtered. Productive Simpson clonality was computed per sample as the square root of Simpson's diversity index over productive rearrangements. TCRdb obtained this table from immuneACCESS and retained in-frame rearrangements with V and J assigned. These tables miss some clones; where compared with another copy, unresolved V genes account for less than half of the shortfall, and the remainder is unexplained. From that table come the V and J calls and clone size; the DNA was used to work out D and trimming. This sample is represented by approximately 52,000 clones; 75% to 90% of them were singletons. Nearly 5% of the sample comes from the top ten.

The collaborating institutions used their own protocols to collect whole blood in K2EDTA tubes. For TCRbeta analysis, collaborators shipped samples in one of three forms: frozen whole blood, isolated PBMCs, or DNA extracted from either of those sample types. The V end gives up 3 bases and the J end 3 bases, leaving 5 bases in the junction not matched to a gene. The CDR3, from cysteine to phenylalanine, totals 14 residues. CDR3 DNA only is kept here, 42 bases in frame from base 1. CDR1 and CDR2 are drawn from the germline V gene: SGHAT, FQNNGV. Broad study findings and their caveats: Clinical and demographic metadata were provided uncurated, with the amount varying by source and participant.

Worth noting for this clone: The antigen it recognizes is unknown. No per-base quality is available; no much larger clone lies one base away.

The sequenced material came from peripheral blood. The chain joins TRBV11-2 to TRBJ2-7; TRBD2 aligns with 7 central bases. The origin of this receptor is a man aged 55 to 70 with active COVID-19. The CDR3 loop reads CASSFSSGIYEQYF. The DNA is as follows: TGTGCCAGCAGCTTTTCGAGCGGGATCTACGAGCAGTACTTC.